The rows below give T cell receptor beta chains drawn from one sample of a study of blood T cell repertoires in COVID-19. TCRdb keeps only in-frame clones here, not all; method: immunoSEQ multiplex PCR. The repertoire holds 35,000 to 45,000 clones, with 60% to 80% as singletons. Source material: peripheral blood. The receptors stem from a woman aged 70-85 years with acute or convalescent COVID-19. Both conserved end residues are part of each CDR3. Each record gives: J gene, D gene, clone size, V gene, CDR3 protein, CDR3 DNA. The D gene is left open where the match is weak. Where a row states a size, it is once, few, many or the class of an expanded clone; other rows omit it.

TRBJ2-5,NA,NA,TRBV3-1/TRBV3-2,CASSPSEWETQYF,TGTGCCAGCAGCCCCAGTGAATGGGAGACCCAGTACTTC
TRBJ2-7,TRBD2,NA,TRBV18,CASSPRGGTYEQYF,TGTGCCAGCTCACCCCGCGGGGGGACCTACGAGCAGTACTTC
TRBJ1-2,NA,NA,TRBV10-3,CAISESGALIGTNIDGGYTF,TGTGCCATCAGTGAGTCGGGCGCGTTGATAGGGACAAATATTGACGGTGGCTACACCTTC
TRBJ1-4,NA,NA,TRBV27,CASSPLGHPQGYEKLFF,TGTGCCAGCAGTCCCTTAGGACACCCCCAGGGGTATGAAAAACTGTTTTTT
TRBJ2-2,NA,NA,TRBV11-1,CASSLAFIGELFF,TGTGCCAGCAGCTTAGCGTTTATCGGGGAGCTGTTTTTT
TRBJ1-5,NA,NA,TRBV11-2,CASSLDSRYSNQPQHF,TGTGCCAGCAGCTTAGACAGTCGATATAGCAATCAGCCCCAGCATTTT
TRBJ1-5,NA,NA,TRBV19,CASSLTDEDSNQPQHF,TGTGCCAGTAGTCTGACAGATGAAGATAGCAATCAGCCCCAGCATTTT
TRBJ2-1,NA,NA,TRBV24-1,CATSDLGGVNNEQFF,TGTGCCACCAGTGATTTGGGCGGGGTGAACAATGAGCAGTTCTTC
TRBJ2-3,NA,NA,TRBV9,CASSVAGVSTDTQYF,TGTGCCAGCAGCGTAGCAGGGGTTAGCACAGATACGCAGTATTTT
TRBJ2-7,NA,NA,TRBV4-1,CASSQKHPSYEQYF,TGCGCCAGCAGCCAAAAACACCCCTCCTACGAGCAGTACTTC
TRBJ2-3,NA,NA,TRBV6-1,CASSDAGQRTDTQYF,TGTGCCAGCAGTGACGCGGGACAGCGCACAGATACGCAGTATTTT
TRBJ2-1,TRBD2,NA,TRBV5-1,CASSLERGRGYNEQFF,TGCGCCAGCAGCTTGGAACGCGGGAGGGGATACAATGAGCAGTTCTTC
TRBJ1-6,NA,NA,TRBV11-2,CASSSPGSLHF,TGTGCCAGCAGCTCCCCGGGGAGCCTCCACTTT
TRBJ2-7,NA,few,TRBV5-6,CASSLDGGVRYEQYF,TGTGCCAGCAGCTTGGACGGAGGGGTTCGGTACGAGCAGTACTTC
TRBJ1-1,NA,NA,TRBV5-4,CASSHPGASTEAFF,TGTGCCAGCAGCCACCCAGGGGCTAGCACTGAAGCTTTCTTT
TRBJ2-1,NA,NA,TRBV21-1,CASSCPGLAGENEQFF,TGTGCCAGCAGCTGTCCGGGACTAGCGGGAGAGAATGAGCAGTTCTTC
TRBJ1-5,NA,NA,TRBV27,CASSPTRQISNQPQHF,TGTGCCAGCAGTCCCACCAGACAGATTAGCAATCAGCCCCAGCATTTT
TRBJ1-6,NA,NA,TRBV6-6,CASTRGFDNSPLHF,TGTGCCAGCACCAGGGGTTTCGATAATTCACCCCTCCACTTT
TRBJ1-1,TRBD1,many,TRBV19,CASTVSTGIGNEAFF,TGTGCCAGTACCGTATCGACAGGGATAGGGAATGAAGCTTTCTTT
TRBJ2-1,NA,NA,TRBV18,CASSPPGNDEQFF,TGTGCCAGCTCACCCCCGGGGAACGATGAGCAGTTCTTC
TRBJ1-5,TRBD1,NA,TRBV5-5,CASSSQGTAGNQPQHF,TGTGCCAGCAGCTCCCAAGGGACAGCCGGGAATCAGCCCCAGCATTTT
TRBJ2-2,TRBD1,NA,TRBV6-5,CASSWGTANTGELFF,TGTGCCAGCAGTTGGGGGACAGCGAACACCGGGGAGCTGTTTTTT
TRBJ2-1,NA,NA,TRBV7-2,CASSLAVAVYNEQFF,TGTGCCAGCAGCTTAGCGGTGGCGGTCTACAATGAGCAGTTCTTC
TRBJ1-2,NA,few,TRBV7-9,CASSQLTLGYTF,TGTGCCAGCAGCCAACTCACTTTAGGCTACACCTTC
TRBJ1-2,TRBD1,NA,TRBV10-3,CATQQGANYGYTF,TGTGCCACCCAACAGGGGGCCAACTATGGCTACACCTTC
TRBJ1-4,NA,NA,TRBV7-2,CASSLEQRNEKLFF,TGTGCCAGCAGCTTAGAACAACGTAATGAAAAACTGTTTTTT
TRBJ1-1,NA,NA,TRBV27,CASSLSRGFTEAFF,TGTGCCAGCAGTTTATCCCGGGGGTTCACTGAAGCTTTCTTT
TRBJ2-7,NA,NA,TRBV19,CASKGTGAYEQYF,TGTGCCAGTAAGGGGACTGGGGCCTACGAGCAGTACTTC
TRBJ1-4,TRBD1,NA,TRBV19,CASKDAGRGEKLFF,TGTGCCAGTAAGGACGCGGGCAGGGGGGAAAAACTGTTTTTT
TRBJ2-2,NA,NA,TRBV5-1,CASRPGTQYANTGELFF,TGCGCCAGCAGGCCCGGGACACAATACGCGAACACCGGGGAGCTGTTTTTT
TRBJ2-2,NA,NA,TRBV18,CASSPTLENTGELFF,TGTGCCAGCTCACCGACACTCGAAAACACCGGGGAGCTGTTTTTT
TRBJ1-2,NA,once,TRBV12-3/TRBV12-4,CASSSDRYYGYTF,TGTGCCAGCAGTTCCGACAGATACTATGGCTACACCTTC
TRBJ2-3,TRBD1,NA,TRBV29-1,CSVYRGNTDTQYF,TGCAGCGTGTACAGGGGTAATACAGATACGCAGTATTTT
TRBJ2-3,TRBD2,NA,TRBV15,CATSRDVLAGRSTDTQYF,TGTGCCACCAGCAGAGATGTACTAGCGGGAAGAAGCACAGATACGCAGTATTTT
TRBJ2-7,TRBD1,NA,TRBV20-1,CSASPVEGARHEQYF,TGCAGTGCTAGTCCCGTCGAGGGGGCCAGGCACGAGCAGTACTTC
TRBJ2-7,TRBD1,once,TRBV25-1,CASSVAGTVNEQYF,TGTGCCAGCAGTGTTGCCGGGACAGTAAACGAGCAGTACTTC
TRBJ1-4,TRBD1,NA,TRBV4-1,CASSPQGAREKLFF,TGCGCCAGCAGCCCCCAGGGGGCTCGGGAAAAACTGTTTTTT
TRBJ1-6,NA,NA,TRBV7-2,CASSFSVGGYSPLHF,TGTGCCAGCAGCTTCTCCGTGGGAGGGTACTCACCCCTCCACTTT
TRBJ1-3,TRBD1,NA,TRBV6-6,CASSWTGLSSGNTIYF,TGTGCCAGCAGTTGGACAGGCCTGAGCTCTGGAAACACCATATATTTT
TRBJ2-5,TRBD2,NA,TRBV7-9,CASSRTSGQETQYF,TGTGCCAGCAGCCGGACTAGCGGGCAAGAGACCCAGTACTTC
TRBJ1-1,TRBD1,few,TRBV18,CASSKRTGANTEAFF,TGTGCCAGCTCAAAAAGGACAGGGGCGAACACTGAAGCTTTCTTT
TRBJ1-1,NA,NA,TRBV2,CASAGFRTVTEAFF,TGTGCCAGCGCTGGTTTTCGAACGGTCACTGAAGCTTTCTTT
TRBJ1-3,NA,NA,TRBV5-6,CASSLGAFSGNTIYF,TGTGCCAGCAGCTTGGGGGCATTCTCTGGAAACACCATATATTTT
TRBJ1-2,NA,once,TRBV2,CASSEAQAGFGYTF,TGTGCCAGCAGTGAAGCGCAGGCAGGGTTCGGCTACACCTTC
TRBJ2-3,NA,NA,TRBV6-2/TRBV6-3,CASSYRRAPRRDTQYF,TGTGCCAGCAGTTACCGCCGAGCGCCTAGAAGGGATACGCAGTATTTT
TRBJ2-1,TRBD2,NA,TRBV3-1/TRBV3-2,CASSPYWGAGGPGSYNEQFF,TGTGCCAGCAGCCCCTATTGGGGAGCGGGAGGGCCGGGCTCCTACAATGAGCAGTTCTTC
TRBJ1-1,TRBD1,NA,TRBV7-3,CASLQGARTEAFF,TGTGCCAGCCTTCAGGGGGCGCGCACTGAAGCTTTCTTT
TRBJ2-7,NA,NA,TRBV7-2,CASRVDFSYEQYF,TGTGCCAGCAGGGTGGACTTCTCCTACGAGCAGTACTTC
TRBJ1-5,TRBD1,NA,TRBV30,CAWSRPDRGLGQPQHF,TGTGCCTGGAGCCGACCGGACAGGGGGCTTGGTCAGCCCCAGCATTTT
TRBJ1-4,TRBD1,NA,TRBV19,CASSIRTGLPNEKLFF,TGTGCCAGTAGTATAAGGACAGGGTTACCTAATGAAAAACTGTTTTTT
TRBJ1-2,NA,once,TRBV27,CASSLGGSIINGYTF,TGTGCCAGCAGTTTGGGTGGGAGTATTATCAATGGCTACACCTTC
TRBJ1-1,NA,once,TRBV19,CASRQGHTEAFF,TGTGCCAGTAGGCAGGGCCACACTGAAGCTTTCTTT
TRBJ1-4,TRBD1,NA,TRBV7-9,CASSASGTGREKLFF,TGTGCCAGCAGCGCGTCCGGGACAGGGAGAGAAAAACTGTTTTTT
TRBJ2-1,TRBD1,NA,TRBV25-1,CASSDTRGQRIGEQFF,TGTGCCAGCAGTGACACCCGGGGACAGCGGATTGGGGAGCAGTTCTTC
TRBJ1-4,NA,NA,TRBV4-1,CASSPPQTPTNEKLFF,TGCGCCAGCAGCCCGCCCCAGACACCAACTAATGAAAAACTGTTTTTT
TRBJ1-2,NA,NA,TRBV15,CATSRDQARGGYGYTF,TGTGCCACCAGCAGAGATCAGGCCAGGGGCGGCTATGGCTACACCTTC
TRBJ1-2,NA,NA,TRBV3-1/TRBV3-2,CASSQGQGLNPNYGYTF,TGTGCCAGCAGCCAAGGGCAGGGCCTAAACCCTAACTATGGCTACACCTTC